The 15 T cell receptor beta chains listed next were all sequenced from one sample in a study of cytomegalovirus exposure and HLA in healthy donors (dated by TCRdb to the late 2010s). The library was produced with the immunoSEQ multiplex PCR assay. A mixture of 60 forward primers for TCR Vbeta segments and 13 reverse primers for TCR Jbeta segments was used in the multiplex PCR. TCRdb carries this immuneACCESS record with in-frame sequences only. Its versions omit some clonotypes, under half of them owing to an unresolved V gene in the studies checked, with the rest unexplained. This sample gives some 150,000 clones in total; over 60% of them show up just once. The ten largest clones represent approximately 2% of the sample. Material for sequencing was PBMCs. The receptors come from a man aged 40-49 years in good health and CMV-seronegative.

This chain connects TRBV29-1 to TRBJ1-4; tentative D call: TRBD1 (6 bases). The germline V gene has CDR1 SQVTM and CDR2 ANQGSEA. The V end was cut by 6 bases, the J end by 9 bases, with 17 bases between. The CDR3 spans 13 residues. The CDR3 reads CSVPGDGLKKLFF. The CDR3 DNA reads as TGCAGCGTCCCAGGGGACGGGCTGAAAAAACTGTTTTTT.

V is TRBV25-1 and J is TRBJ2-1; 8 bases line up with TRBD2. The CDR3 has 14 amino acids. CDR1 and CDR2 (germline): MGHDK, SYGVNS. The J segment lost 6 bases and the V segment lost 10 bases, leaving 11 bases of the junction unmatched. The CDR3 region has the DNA TGTGCCACCGAGGCGGGGGGCGCTTTCAATGAGCAGTTCTTC. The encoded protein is CATEAGGAFNEQFF.

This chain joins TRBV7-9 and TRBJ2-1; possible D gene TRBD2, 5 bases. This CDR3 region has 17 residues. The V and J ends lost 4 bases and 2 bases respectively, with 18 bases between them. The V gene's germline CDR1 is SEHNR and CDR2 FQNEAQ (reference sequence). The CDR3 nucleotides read TGTGCCAGCAGCTCTAAGGACTTTAGCAGCGCCTACAATGAGCAGTTCTTC. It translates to CASSSKDFSSAYNEQFF.

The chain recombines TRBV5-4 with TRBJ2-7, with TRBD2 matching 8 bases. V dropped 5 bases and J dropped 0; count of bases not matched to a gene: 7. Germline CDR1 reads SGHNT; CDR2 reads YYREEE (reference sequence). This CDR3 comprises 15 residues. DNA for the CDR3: TGTGCCAGCAGTCTTGGGCTAGCGGGCTCCTACGAGCAGTACTTC. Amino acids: CASSLGLAGSYEQYF.

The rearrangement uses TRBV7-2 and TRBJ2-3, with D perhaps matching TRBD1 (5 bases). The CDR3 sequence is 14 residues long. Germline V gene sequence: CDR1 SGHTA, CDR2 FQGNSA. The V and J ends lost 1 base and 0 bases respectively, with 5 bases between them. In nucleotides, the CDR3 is TGTGCCAGCAGCTTAGGACAGAGCACAGATACGCAGTATTTT. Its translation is CASSLGQSTDTQYF.

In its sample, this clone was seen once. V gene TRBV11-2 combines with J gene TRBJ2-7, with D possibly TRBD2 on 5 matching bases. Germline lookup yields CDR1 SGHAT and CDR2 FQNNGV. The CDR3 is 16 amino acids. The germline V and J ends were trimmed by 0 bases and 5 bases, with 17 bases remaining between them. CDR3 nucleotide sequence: TGTGCCAGCAGCTTAGAGCCGGGCCGGGGAAAGCACGAGCAGTACTTC. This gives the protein CASSLEPGRGKHEQYF.

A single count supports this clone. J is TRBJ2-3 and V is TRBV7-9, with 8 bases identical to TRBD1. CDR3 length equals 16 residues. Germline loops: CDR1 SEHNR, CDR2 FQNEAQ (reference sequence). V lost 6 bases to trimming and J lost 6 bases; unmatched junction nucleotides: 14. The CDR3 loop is CASSRERTGSLDTQYF. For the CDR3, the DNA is TGTGCCAGCAGTCGAGAGCGGACAGGGTCGCTCGATACGCAGTATTTT.

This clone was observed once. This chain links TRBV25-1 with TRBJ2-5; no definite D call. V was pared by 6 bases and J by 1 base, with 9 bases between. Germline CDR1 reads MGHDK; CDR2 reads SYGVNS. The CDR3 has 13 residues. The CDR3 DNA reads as TGTGCCAGCAGCGGCCGGAGCCAAGAGACCCAGTACTTC. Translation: CASSGRSQETQYF.

The DNA of the CDR3 is TGTGCCAGCAGCCCGGGGACACCCTCCTACGAGCAGTACTTC. This gives the protein CASSPGTPSYEQYF. The chain links TRBV11-2 to TRBJ2-7; possibly TRBD1 for D (6 bases). This CDR3 comprises 14 residues. CDR1 and CDR2 from the germline V gene are SGHAT and FQNNGV. With 5 bases removed from V and 0 bases from J, the gap between germline ends came to 11 bases.

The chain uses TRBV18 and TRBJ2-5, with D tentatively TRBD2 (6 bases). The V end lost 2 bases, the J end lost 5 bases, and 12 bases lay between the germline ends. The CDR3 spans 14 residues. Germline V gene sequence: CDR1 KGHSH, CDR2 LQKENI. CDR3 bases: TGTGCCAGCTCACCATCGGGAGTCCAGGAGACCCAGTACTTC. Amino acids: CASSPSGVQETQYF.

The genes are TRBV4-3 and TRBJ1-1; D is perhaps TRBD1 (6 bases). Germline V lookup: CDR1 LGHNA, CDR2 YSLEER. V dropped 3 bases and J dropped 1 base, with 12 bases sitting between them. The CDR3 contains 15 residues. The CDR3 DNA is TGCGCCAGCAGCCATAACAGGGTTGCGAACACTGAAGCTTTCTTT. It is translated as CASSHNRVANTEAFF.

CDR3 protein: CASSYSGPVEQYF. In nucleotides, the CDR3 is TGTGCCAGCAGTTACTCGGGCCCCGTGGAGCAGTACTTC. The chain joins TRBV6-5 to TRBJ2-7, with no clear D. Germline CDR1 MNHEY, CDR2 SVGAGI. The CDR3 is made up of 13 amino acids. Trimming removed 0 bases from V and 7 bases from J, with 10 bases in between.

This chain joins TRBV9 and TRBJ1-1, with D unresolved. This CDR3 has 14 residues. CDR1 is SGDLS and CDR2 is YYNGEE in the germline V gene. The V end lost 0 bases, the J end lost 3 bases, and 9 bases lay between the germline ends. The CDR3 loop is CASSVATEDTEAFF. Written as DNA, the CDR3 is TGTGCCAGCAGCGTAGCTACGGAGGACACTGAAGCTTTCTTT. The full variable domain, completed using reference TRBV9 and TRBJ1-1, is DSGVTQTPKHLITATGQRVTLRCSPRSGDLSVYWYQQSLDQGLQFLIQYYNGEERAKGNILERFSAQQFPDLHSELNLSSLELGDSALYFCASSVATEDTEAFFGQGTRLTVV.

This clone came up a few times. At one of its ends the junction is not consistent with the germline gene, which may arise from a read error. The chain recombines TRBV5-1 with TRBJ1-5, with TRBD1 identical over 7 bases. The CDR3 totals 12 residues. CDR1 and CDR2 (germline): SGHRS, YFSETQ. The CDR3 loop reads CARQGPREPQNF. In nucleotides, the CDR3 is TGCGCCAGACAGGGGCCCAGGGAGCCCCAGAATTTT.

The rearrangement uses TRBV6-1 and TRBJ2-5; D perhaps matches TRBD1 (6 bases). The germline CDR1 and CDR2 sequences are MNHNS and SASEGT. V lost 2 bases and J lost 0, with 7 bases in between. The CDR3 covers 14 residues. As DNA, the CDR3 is TGTGCCAGCAGTGAAAGGGGGAACCAAGAGACCCAGTACTTC. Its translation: CASSERGNQETQYF.